This T cell receptor (beta chain) came from a study of blood T cell repertoires in COVID-19 (TCRdb year 2020). At the level of the whole study: Recovered participants in ImmuneRACE Cohort 3 were defined by two consecutive negative NP/OP PCR tests, clearance by a healthcare professional, or resolution of symptoms. The collaborator samples originated in the United States, Italy and Spain and spanned the acute and convalescent phases of COVID-19. Deeply sampled blood TCRbeta repertoires from subjects exposed to, actively infected with, or recovered from COVID-19 were included in the dataset. The samples were drawn from the first 160 participants of the ongoing ImmuneRACE study and from some 1,300 subjects provided by 6 global collaborators. The material from the prospective study consisted of cDNA or gDNA derived from T cells, B-cell-depleted T cells, or PBMCs. The sample metadata nearly always contained a de-identified subject ID, COVID-19 status, age in years and sex. Where available, HLA class I and class II types were obtained from metadata supplied by the sample provider rather than from assay-based typing. The repertoires were released in a freely available public database intended as a resource for research on the immune response to SARS-CoV-2. Study-wide conclusions, independent of this receptor: Clinical and demographic metadata were provided uncurated, with the amount varying by source and participant.

Regarding this clone: Its recognized antigen is unknown. One base away there is no much larger clone; base qualities are not given.

Participants in the prospective study were enrolled through a virtual design, were aged roughly 18 to 100 years, and lived in 24 United States geographic areas. Cohort assignment in the prospective study relied on participant-reported clinical history from a screening survey and a study questionnaire. In the prospective study, whole blood, serum and a nasopharyngeal or oropharyngeal swab were collected from each participant by mobile phlebotomists. Participants in the prospective study had the option to provide additional blood draws and questionnaires over a roughly two-month period. Before DNA extraction, prospective study blood samples were shipped either frozen or at room temperature. TCRbeta CDR3 regions were amplified from genomic DNA using the immunoSEQ Assay, a bias-controlled multiplex PCR. The paper's data handling went like this. Nucleated cell counts per sample were estimated from amplification of reference gene primers within the assay. To quantify the absolute abundance of each unique TCRbeta CDR3 rearrangement, sequence reads were collapsed and filtered. Productive Simpson clonality was computed per sample as the square root of Simpson's diversity index over productive rearrangements. The immuneACCESS repertoire file appears here via TCRdb, limited to in-frame rearrangements. These files lack a portion of the clones; in checked studies, under half of the deficit traces to unresolved V genes, and the cause of the others is not known. That table furnishes V, J and clone size, whereas the DNA furnished D and trimming. The sample data list over 250,000 clones, and 85% to 90% of these were observed just once. The top ten hold 2% to 2.5% of the sample.

The specimen was PBMCs or T cells enriched from blood (not recorded which). This TCR was recovered from a woman in her sixties in a cohort exposed to, infected with or recovered from COVID-19 (not recorded which).

The nucleotides are TGTGCCTGGAGTGAGGGGAGGGATCAGCCCCAGCATTTT. The encoded protein is CAWSEGRDQPQHF. Recombination connected TRBV30 to TRBJ1-5, and TRBD1 may be the D gene, going by 5 matching bases. Deletion took 1 base off V and 5 bases off J, with a span of 9 bases between the germline ends. Counted from cysteine to phenylalanine, this CDR3 has 13 amino acids. Only the CDR3 DNA stays, 39 bases, in frame from base 1. Per the germline V gene (reference sequence), GTSNPN is the CDR1 and SVGIG is the CDR2.